This T cell receptor (beta chain) is from a study of technical replicates of blood from a handful of donors. Measured with immunoSEQ multiplex PCR; TCRdb has only the in-frame clones, and not every one. The table has about 76,000 clones, 85% to 95% seen once; the top ten hold about 0.38%. Trimming cost V 2 bases and J 0 bases, with 8 bases left between them. This CDR3 region has 15 residues. Germline values: CDR1 KGHSH, CDR2 LQKENI. The receptor was derived from a human donor in good health. Sample: T cells isolated from PBMCs. The V and J genes are TRBV18 and TRBJ1-3, with unresolved D. CDR3 residues: CASSPEQISGNTIYF. In DNA, the CDR3 is TGTGCCAGCTCACCAGAACAGATCTCTGGAAACACCATATATTTT.